This TCR beta chain is drawn from a study of shared clonotypes between healthy human individuals. Comments on this clone: What it binds is unknown.

Study findings and constraints: Naive subsets usually exceeded memory subsets in estimated richness. There were few donors, and this limited the genetic and exposure-history diversity represented.

Assay: immunoSEQ multiplex PCR; the TCRdb copy retains only in-frame clones and omits some. The table records roughly 1.5 million clones, nearly 99% of them present only once. The CDR3 is 14 amino acids. The V gene's germline CDR1 is MNHEY and CDR2 SVGAGI. Between the trimmed V and J ends, which lost 5 bases and 2 bases, there was a span of 13 bases. The source of this sequence is a man aged 25 to 40 in good health. This chain connects TRBV6-5 to TRBJ2-7; D remains ambiguous. Sample: naive CD4+ T cells sorted from blood. Subset indicated: CD45RA+ positively selected. The CDR3 bases are TGTGCCAGCAGTGTTACCCGTGGGGCCTACGAGCAGTACTTC. As protein: CASSVTRGAYEQYF.